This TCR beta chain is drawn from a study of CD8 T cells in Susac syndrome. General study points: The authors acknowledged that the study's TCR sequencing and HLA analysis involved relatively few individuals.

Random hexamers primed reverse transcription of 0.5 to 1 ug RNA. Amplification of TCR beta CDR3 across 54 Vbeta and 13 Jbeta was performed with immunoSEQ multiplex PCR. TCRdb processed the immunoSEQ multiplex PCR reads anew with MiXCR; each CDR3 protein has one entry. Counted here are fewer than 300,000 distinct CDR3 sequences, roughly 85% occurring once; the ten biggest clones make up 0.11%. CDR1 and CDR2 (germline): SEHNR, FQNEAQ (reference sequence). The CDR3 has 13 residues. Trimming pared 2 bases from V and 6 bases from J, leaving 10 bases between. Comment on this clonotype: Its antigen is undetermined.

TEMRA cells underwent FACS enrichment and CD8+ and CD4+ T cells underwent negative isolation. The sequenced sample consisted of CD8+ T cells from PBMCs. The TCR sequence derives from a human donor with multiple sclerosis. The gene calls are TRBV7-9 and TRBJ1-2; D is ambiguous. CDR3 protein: CASSLQEANGYTF. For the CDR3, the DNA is TGTGCCAGCAGCTTACAGGAGGCGAATGGCTACACCTTC.